This record looks at one T cell receptor beta chain sequence and its context. Its target is unknown. Method: immunoSEQ multiplex PCR; TCRdb's copy keeps in-frame clones and lacks some. The repertoire consists of about 71,000 clones, with roughly 87% occurring once and the leading ten covering 1.3%. This sample was taken from a study of graft-versus-host responses after intestinal transplantation. Notes on the study in general: High graft-versus-host to host-versus-graft clonal ratios were seen in allografts of patients with graft-donor T cell macrochimerism. Recipient-marrow GvH clones were detected, some having first appeared in ileum or blood.

Trimming shortened V by 6 bases and J by 0 bases, and 20 bases separated the two germline ends. The CDR3 consists of 18 residues. CDR1 and CDR2 (germline): KGHSH, LQKENI. The chain carries TRBV18 and TRBJ1-4; possibly TRBD1 for D (5 bases). This sequence originates from a human donor who received an intestinal transplant. Specimen: unstimulated CD8+ T cells sorted from spleen or lymph node cells, collected before intestinal transplant. The CDR3 here is CASSPPGGTGATNEKLFF. The CDR3 nucleotides are TGTGCCAGCTCGCCTCCGGGGGGGACCGGCGCAACTAATGAAAAACTGTTTTTT.